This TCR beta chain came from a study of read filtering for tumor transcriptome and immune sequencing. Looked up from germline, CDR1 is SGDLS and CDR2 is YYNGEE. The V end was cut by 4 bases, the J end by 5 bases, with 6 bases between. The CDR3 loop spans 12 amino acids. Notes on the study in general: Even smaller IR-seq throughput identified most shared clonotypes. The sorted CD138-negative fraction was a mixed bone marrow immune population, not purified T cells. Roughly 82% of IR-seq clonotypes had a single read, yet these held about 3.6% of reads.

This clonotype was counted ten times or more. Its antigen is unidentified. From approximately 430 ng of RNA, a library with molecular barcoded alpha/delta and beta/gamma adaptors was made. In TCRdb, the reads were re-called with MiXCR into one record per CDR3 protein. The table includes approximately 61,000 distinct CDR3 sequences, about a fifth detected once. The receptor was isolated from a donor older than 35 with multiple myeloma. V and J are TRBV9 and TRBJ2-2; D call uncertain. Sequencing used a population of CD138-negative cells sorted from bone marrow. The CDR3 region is CASSNGTGELFF. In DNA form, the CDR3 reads TGTGCCAGCAGCAATGGGACCGGGGAGCTGTTTTTT.